Here is one T cell receptor (beta chain) with its context. There is no known antigen for this receptor. No clone much larger than this one lies a single base away; base qualities are absent. The data derive from a study of control samples from healthy donors and cancer patients (dated by TCRdb to 2019 to 2021). CDR1 and CDR2, per the germline V gene (reference sequence), are MNHEY and SMNVEV. Trimming at the junction amounts to 5 bases on V and 0 bases on J, and the germline ends lie 14 bases apart. The CDR3, cysteine through phenylalanine, is 15 amino acids long. Just CDR3 DNA is preserved here, 45 bases in frame from base 1. The library relied on the immunoSEQ multiplex PCR assay. Not all clones reach the TCRdb copy of this immuneACCESS table, which keeps in-frame sequences only. Checked studies attribute under half of the gap to unresolved V genes and leave the rest unexplained. This sample comprises about 140,000 clones, 80% to 90% of them detected only once. The ten largest account for approximately 9% of the sample.

Here the chain combines TRBV27 and TRBJ2-7; confidence is insufficient to name the D gene. Input material: blood. This receptor was taken from a woman in her twenties or thirties in good health. The sequence in DNA is TGTGCCAGCAGTCCGGTGACACGGAGCTCCTACGAGCAGTACTTC. It codes for CASSPVTRSSYEQYF.